This T cell receptor beta chain was identified during a study of T cell clonotyping in hematopoietic cell transplantation. Study-wide results and caveats: Broader posttransplant TCR repertoire diversity was predicted by graft donor and pretransplant recipient Inverse Simpson Index values. At the given depth, recipient repertoires were over 95% de novo clonotypes. Pathologically expanded recipient clonotypes increased progressively from day 30 to day 180 as diversity fell. No sorting was done, leaving CD4 and CD8 contributions mixed.

TCRdb keeps only in-frame clones here, not all; method: immunoSEQ multiplex PCR. The sample has 12,000 or so clones; roughly nine tenths are singletons. This clone was found once. What it binds is unknown. Germline V lookup: CDR1 MNHNS, CDR2 SASEGT. The CDR3 spans 13 residues. The germline V and J ends were trimmed by 3 bases and 8 bases, with 13 bases remaining between them. The rearrangement joins TRBV6-1 to TRBJ1-2; D uncertain. This clonotype originated in a human donor who either received an allogeneic hematopoietic cell transplant for a myeloid malignancy or was a related donor (not recorded which). Some clones in this sample may be carry-over from other donors' samples. The source material was peripheral blood mononuclear cells. CDR3 in DNA: TGTGCCAGCAGTGATTTCGTCTCGGGGGGCTACACCTTC. It specifies CASSDFVSGGYTF.